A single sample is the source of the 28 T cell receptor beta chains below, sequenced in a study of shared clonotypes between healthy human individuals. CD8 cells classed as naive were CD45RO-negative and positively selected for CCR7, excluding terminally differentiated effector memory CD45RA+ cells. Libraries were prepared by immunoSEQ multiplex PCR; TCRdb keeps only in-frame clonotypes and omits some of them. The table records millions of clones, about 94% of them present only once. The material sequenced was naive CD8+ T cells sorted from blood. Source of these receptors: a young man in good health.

The CDR3 spells CASSSGSNEKLFF. CDR3 DNA: TGTGCCAGCAGCTCAGGGTCTAATGAAAAACTGTTTTTT. This chain joins TRBV28 and TRBJ1-4; weak D call: TRBD1 (5 bases). The germline V and J ends were trimmed by 6 bases and 3 bases, with 8 bases remaining between them. Germline CDR1 is MDHEN and CDR2 is SYDVKM. This CDR3 has 13 amino acids.

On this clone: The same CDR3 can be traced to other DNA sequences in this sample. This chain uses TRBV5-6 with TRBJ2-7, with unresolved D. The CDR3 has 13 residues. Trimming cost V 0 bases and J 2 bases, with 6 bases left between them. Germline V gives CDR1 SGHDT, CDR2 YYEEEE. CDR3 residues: CASSLGITYEQYF. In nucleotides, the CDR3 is TGTGCCAGCAGCTTGGGGATTACCTACGAGCAGTACTTC. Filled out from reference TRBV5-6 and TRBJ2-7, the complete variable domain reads DAGVTQSPTHLIKTRGQQVTLRCSPKSGHDTVSWYQQALGQGPQFIFQYYEEEERQRGNFPDRFSGHQFPNYSSELNVNALLLGDSALYLCASSLGITYEQYFGPGTRLTVT.

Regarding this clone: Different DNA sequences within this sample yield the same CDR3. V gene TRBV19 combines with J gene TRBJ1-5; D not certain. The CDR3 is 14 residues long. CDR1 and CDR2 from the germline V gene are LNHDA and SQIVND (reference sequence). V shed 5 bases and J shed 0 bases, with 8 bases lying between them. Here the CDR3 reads CASSVRDSNQPQHF. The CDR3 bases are TGTGCCAGTAGTGTAAGGGATAGCAATCAGCCCCAGCATTTT.

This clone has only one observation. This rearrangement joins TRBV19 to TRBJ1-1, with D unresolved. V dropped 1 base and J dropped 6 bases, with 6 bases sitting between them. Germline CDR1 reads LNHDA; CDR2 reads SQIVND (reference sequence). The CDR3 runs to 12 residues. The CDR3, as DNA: TGTGCCAGTAGTATAGGGATCTCTGAAGCTTTCTTT. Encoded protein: CASSIGISEAFF.

The CDR3: CASSPLGAGGGTDTQYF. DNA for the CDR3: TGTGCCAGCAGTCCCCTAGGAGCGGGGGGCGGCACAGATACGCAGTATTTT. The genes are TRBV27 and TRBJ2-3, with 9 bases aligning to TRBD2. With V trimmed by 5 bases and J by 1 base, 10 bases remained unmatched. This CDR3 has 17 residues. Germline V CDR1 and CDR2: MNHEY, SMNVEV (reference sequence).

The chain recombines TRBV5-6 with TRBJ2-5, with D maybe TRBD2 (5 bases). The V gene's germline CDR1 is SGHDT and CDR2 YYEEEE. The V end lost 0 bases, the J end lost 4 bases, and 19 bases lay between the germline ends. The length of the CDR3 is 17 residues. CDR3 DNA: TGTGCCAGCAGCTTGGGGTCGGGATGGGGTCTATTAGAGACCCAGTACTTC. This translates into CASSLGSGWGLLETQYF. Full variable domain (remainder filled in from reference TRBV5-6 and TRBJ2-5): DAGVTQSPTHLIKTRGQQVTLRCSPKSGHDTVSWYQQALGQGPQFIFQYYEEEERQRGNFPDRFSGHQFPNYSSELNVNALLLGDSALYLCASSLGSGWGLLETQYFGPGTRLLVL.

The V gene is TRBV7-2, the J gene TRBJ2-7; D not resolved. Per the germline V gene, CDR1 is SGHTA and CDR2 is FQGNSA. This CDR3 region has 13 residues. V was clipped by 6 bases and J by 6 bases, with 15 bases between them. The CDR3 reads CASSHNTDFEQYF. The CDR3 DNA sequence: TGTGCCAGCAGTCATAACACAGACTTCGAGCAGTACTTC.

The CDR3 coding sequence is TGTGCCAGCAGTGAAGGGAGCGGGGGGGCCGACATTTCCTACGAGCAGTACTTC. Translated, it gives CASSEGSGGADISYEQYF. V is TRBV6-1 and J is TRBJ2-7; 10 positions match TRBD2. The V gene end was trimmed by 1 base and the J gene end by 1 base; junction bases not matched to a gene: 10. This CDR3 comprises 18 residues. Germline CDR1 is MNHNS and CDR2 is SASEGT.

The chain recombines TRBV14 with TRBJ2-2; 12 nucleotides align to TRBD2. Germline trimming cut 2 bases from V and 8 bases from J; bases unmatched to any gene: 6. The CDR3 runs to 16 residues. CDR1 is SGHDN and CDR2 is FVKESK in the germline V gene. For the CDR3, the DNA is TGTGCCAGCAGCCAATCGACTAGCGGGAGATCAGGGGAGCTGTTTTTT. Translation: CASSQSTSGRSGELFF.

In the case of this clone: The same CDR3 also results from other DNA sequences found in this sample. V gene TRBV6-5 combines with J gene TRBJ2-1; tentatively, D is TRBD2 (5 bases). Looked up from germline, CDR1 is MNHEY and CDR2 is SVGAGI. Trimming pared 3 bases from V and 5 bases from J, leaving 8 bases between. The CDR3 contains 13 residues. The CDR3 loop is CASSYVGDNEQFF. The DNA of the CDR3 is TGTGCCAGCAGTTATGTGGGAGACAATGAGCAGTTCTTC.

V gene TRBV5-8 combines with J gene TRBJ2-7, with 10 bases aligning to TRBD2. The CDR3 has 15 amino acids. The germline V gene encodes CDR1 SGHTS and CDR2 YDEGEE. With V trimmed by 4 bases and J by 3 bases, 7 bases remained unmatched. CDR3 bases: TGTGCCAGCAGCACCCGGACTAGCGGCTACTACGAGCAGTACTTC. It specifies CASSTRTSGYYEQYF.

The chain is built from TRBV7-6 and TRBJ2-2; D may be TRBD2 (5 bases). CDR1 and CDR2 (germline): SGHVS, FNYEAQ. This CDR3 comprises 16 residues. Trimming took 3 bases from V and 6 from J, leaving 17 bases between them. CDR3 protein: CASSFPRLAEAGELFF. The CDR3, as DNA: TGTGCCAGCAGCTTTCCCCGGCTAGCAGAAGCCGGGGAGCTGTTTTTT. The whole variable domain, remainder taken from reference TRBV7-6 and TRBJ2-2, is GAGVSQSPRYKVTKRGQDVALRCDPISGHVSLYWYRQALGQGPEFLTYFNYEAQQDKSGLPNDRFSAERPEGSISTLTIQRTEQRDSAMYRCASSFPRLAEAGELFFGEGSRLTVL.

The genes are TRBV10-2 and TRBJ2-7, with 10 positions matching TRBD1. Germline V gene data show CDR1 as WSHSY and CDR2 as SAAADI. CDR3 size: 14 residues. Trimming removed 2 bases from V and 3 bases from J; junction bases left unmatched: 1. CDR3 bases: TGCGCCAGCAGTGAGCGGACAGGGGGCTACGAGCAGTACTTC. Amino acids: CASSERTGGYEQYF.

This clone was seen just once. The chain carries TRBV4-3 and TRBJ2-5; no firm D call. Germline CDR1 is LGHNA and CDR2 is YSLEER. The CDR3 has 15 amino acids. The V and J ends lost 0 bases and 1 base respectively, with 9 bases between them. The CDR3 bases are TGCGCCAGCAGCCAAGAGGTAGCATTCCAAGAGACCCAGTACTTC. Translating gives CASSQEVAFQETQYF.

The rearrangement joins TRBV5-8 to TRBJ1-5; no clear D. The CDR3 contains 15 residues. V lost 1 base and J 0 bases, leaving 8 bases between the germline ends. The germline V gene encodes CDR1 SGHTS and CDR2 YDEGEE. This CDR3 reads CASSLTVYSNQPQHF. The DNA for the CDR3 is TGTGCCAGCAGCTTGACAGTTTATAGCAATCAGCCCCAGCATTTT.

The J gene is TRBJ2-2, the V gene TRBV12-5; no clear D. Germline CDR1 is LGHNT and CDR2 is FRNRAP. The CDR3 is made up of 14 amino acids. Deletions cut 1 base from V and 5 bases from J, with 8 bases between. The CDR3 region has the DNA TGTGCTAGTGGTTTGGCCCGGGCAACCGGGGAGCTGTTTTTT. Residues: CASGLARATGELFF.

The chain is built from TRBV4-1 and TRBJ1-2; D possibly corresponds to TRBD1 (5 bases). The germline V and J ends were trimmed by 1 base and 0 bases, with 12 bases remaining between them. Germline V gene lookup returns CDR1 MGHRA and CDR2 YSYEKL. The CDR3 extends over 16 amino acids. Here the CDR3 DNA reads TGCGCCAGCAGCCAAGGCTCTCAGGGAGCTAACTATGGCTACACCTTC. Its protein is CASSQGSQGANYGYTF.

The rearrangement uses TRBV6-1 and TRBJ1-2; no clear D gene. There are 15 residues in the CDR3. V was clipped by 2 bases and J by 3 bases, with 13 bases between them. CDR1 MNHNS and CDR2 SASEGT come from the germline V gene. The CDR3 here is CASSEKADSYYGYTF. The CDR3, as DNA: TGTGCCAGCAGTGAAAAGGCAGACTCGTACTATGGCTACACCTTC.

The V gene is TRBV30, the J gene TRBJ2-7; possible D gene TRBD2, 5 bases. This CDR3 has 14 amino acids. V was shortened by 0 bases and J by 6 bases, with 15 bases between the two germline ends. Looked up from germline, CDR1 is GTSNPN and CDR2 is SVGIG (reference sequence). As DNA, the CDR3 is TGTGCCTGGAGTGTACCCGACTCGGGGTTCGAGCAGTACTTC. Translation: CAWSVPDSGFEQYF.

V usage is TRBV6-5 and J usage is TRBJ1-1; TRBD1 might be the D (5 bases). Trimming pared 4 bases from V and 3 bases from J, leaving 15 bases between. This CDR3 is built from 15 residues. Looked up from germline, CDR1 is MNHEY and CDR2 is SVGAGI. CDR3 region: CASSSNPGGDTEAFF. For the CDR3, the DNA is TGTGCCAGCAGTTCCAATCCTGGGGGGGACACTGAAGCTTTCTTT.

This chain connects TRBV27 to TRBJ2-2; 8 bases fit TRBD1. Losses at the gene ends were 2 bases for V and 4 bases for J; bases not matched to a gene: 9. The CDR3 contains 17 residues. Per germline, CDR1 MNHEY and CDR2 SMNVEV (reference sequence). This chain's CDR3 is CASSLGPGQALTGELFF. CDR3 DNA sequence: TGTGCCAGCAGTTTAGGACCGGGACAGGCCCTCACCGGGGAGCTGTTTTTT.

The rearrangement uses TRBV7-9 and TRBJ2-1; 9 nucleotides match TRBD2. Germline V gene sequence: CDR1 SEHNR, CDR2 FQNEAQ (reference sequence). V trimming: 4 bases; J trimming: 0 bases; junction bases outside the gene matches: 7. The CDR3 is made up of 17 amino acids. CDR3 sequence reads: CASSSRLAVSSYNEQFF. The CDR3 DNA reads TGTGCCAGCAGCTCCCGACTAGCGGTTAGCTCCTACAATGAGCAGTTCTTC.

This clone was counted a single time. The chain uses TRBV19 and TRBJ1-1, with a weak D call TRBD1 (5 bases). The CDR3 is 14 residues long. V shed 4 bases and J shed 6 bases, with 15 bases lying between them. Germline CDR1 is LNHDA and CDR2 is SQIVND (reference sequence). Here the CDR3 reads CASSTIDSSSEAFF. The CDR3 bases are TGTGCCAGTAGTACAATCGACAGCAGTTCTGAAGCTTTCTTT.

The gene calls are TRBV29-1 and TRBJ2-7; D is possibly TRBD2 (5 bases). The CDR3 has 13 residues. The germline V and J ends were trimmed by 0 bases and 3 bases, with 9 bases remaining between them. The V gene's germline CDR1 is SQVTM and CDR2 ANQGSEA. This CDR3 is CSVEDSENYEQYF. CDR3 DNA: TGCAGCGTTGAAGATAGCGAAAACTACGAGCAGTACTTC.

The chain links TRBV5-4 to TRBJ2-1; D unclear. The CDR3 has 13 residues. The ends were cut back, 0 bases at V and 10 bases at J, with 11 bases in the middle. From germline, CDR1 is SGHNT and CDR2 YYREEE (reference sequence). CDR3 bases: TGTGCCAGCAGCTTGGGTCCGACCGACGAGCAGTTCTTC. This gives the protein CASSLGPTDEQFF.

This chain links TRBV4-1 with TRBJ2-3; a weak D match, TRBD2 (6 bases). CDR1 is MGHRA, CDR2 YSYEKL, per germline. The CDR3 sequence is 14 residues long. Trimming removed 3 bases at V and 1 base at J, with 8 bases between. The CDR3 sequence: CASSHWEGTDTQYF. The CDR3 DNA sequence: TGCGCCAGCAGCCATTGGGAGGGCACAGATACGCAGTATTTT.

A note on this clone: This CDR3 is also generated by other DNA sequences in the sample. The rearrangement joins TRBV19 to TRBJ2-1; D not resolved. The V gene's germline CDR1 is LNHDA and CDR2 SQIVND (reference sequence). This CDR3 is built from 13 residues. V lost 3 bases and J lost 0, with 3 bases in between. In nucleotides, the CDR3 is TGTGCCAGTAGTATCAGCTCCTACAATGAGCAGTTCTTC. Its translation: CASSISSYNEQFF.

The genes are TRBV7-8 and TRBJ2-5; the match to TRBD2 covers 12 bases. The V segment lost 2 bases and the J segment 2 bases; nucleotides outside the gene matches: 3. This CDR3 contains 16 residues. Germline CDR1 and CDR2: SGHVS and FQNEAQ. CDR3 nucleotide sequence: TGTGCCAGCAGCTTACGACTAGCGGGAGAACAAGAGACCCAGTACTTC. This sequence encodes CASSLRLAGEQETQYF.